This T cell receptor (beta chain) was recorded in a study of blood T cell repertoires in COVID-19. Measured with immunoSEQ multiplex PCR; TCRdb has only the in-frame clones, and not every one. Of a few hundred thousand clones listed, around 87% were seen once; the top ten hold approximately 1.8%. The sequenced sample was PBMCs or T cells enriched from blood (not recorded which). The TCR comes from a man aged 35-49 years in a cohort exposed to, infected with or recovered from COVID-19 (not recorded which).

The CDR3 region is CASSERLQYF. CDR3 in DNA: TGTGCCAGCAGTGAGCGACTTCAGTACTTC. The chain links TRBV2 to TRBJ2-7; D is unresolved. The CDR3 sequence is 10 residues long. From germline, CDR1 is SNHLY and CDR2 FYNNEI. Deletions cut 3 bases from V and 10 bases from J, with 7 bases between. Using reference TRBV2 and TRBJ2-7 for the parts outside the CDR3, the full variable domain is EPEVTQTPSHQVTQMGQEVILRCVPISNHLYFYWYRQILGQKVEFLVSFYNNEISEKSEIFDDQFSVERPDGSNFTLKIRSTKLEDSAMYFCASSERLQYFGPGTRLTVT.